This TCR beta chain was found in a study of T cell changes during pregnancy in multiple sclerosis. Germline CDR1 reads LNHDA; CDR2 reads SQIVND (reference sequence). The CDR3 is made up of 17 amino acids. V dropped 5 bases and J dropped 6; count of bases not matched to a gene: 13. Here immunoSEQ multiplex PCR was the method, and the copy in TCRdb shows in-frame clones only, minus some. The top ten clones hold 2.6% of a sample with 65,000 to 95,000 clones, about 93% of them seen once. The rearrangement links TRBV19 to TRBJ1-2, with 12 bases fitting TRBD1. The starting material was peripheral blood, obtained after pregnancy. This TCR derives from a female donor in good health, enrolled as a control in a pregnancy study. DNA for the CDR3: TGTGCCAGTAGTCAGTCCGGGACAGGGGGCGGTGTGGATGGCTACACCTTC. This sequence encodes CASSQSGTGGGVDGYTF.